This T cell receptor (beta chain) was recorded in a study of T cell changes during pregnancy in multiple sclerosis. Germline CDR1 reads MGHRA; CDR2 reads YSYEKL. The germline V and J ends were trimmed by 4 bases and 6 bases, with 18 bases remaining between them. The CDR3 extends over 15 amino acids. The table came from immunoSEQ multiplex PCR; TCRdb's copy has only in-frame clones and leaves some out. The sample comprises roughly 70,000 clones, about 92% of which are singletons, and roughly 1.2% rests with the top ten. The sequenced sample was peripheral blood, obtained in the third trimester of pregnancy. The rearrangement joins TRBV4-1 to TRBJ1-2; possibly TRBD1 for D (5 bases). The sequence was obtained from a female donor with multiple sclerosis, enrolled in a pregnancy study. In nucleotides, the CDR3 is TGCGCCAGCAGCCGGGAGGTATGGGACGCAAATGGCTACACCTTC. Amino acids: CASSREVWDANGYTF.